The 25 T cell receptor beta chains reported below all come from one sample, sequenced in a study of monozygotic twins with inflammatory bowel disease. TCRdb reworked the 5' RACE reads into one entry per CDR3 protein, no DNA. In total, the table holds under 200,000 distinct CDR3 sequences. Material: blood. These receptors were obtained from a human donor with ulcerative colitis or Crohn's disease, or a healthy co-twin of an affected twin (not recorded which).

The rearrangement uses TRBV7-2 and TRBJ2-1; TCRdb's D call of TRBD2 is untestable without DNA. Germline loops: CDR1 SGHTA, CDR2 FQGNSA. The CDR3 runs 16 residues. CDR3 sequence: CASSPQLAGVRNEQFF.

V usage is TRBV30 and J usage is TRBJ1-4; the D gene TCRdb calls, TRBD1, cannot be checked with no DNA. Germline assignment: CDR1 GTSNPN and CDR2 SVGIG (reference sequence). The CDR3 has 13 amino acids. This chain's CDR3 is CAWDENSRGELFF. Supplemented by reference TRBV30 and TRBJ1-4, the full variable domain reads SQTIHQWPATLVQPVGSPLSLECTVEGTSNPNLYWYRQAAGRGLQLLFYSVGIGQISSEVPQNLSASRPQDRQFILSSKKLLLSDSGFYLCAWDENSRGELFFGSGTQLSVL.

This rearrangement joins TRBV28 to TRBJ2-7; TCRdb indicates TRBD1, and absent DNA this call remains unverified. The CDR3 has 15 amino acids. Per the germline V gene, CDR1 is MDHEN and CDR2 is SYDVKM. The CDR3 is CASSSIGTAHYEQYF. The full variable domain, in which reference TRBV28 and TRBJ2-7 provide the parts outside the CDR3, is DVKVTQSSRYLVKRTGEKVFLECVQDMDHENMFWYRQDPGLGLRLIYFSYDVKMKEKGDIPEGYSVSREKKERFSLILESASTNQTSMYLCASSSIGTAHYEQYFGPGTRLTVT.

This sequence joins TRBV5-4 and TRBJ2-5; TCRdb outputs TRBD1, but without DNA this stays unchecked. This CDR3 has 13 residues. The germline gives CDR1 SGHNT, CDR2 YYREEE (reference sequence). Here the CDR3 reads CASSLRGSETQYF.

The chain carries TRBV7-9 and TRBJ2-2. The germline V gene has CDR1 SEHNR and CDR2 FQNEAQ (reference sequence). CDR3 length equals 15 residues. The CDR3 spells CASSLLGGRTGELFF.

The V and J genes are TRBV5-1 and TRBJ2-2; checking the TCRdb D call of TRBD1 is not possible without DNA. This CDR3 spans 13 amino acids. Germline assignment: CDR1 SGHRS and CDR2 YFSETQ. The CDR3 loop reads CASSFGAIGELFF.

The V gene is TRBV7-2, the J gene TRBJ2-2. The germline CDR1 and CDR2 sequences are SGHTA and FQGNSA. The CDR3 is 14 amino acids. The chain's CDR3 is CASSLDPYTGELFF.

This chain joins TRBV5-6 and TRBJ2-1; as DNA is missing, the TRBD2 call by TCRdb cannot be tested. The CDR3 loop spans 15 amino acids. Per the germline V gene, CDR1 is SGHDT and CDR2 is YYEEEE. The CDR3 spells CASSFGVAGSNEQFF. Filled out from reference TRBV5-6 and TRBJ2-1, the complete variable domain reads DAGVTQSPTHLIKTRGQQVTLRCSPKSGHDTVSWYQQALGQGPQFIFQYYEEEERQRGNFPDRFSGHQFPNYSSELNVNALLLGDSALYLCASSFGVAGSNEQFFGPGTRLTVL.

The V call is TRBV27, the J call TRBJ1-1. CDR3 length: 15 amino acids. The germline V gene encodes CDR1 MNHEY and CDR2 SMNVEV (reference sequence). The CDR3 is CASSSPADKNTEAFF.

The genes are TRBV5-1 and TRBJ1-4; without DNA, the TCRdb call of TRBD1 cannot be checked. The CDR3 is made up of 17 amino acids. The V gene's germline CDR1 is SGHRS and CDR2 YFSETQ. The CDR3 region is CASSPGRWEPSNEKLFF.

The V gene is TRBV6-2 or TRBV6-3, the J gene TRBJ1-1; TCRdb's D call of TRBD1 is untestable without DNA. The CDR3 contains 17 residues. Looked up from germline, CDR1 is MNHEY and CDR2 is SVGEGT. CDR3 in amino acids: CASSHGGQAQLNTEAFF.

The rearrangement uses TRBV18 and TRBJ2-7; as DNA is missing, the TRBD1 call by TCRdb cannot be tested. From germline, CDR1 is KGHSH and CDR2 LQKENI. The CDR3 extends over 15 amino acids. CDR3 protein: CASSPTGEVIYEQYF.

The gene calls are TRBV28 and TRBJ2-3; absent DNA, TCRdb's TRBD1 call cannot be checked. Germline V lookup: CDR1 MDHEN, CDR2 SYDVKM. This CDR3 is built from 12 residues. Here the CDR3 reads CASTLQGDTQYF.

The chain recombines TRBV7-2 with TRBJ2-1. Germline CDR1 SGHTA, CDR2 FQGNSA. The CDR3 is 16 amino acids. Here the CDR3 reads CASSYSGRGAYNEQFF.

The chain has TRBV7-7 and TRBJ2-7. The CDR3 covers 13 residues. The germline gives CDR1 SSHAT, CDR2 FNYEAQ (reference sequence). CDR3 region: CASSLEPTYEQYF.

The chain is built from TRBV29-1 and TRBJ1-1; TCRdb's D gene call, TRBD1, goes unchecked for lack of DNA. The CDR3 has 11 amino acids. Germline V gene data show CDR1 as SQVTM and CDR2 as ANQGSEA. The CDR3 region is CSGGMDTEAFF.

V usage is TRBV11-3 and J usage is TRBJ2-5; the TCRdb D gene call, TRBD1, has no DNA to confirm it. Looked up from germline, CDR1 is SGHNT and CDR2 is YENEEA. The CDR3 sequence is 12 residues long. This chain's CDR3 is CASSRQGETQYF. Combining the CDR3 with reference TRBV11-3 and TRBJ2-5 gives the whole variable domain EAGVVQSPRYKIIEKKQPVAFWCNPISGHNTLYWYLQNLGQGPELLIRYENEEAVDDSQLPKDRFSAERLKGVDSTLKIQPAELGDSAVYLCASSRQGETQYFGPGTRLLVL.

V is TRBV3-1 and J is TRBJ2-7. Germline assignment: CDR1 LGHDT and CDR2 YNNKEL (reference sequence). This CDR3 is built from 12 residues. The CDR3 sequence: CASSRQPYEQYF.

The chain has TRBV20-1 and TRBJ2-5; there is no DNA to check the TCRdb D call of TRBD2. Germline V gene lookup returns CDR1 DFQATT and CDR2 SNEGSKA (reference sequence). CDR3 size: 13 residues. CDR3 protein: CSAPSGFQGTQYF.

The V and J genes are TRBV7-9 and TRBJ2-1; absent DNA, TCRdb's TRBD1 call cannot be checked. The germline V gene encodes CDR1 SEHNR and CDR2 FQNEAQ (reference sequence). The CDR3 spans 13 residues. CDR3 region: CASSPSRVNEQFF.

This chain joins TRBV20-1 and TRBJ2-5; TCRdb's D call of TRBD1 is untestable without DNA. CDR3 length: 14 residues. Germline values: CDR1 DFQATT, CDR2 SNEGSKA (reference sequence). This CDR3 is CSARAQGSQETQYF.

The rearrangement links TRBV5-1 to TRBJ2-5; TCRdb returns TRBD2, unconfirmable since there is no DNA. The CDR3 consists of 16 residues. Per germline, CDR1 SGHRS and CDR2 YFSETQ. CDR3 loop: CASSLGRLASTETQYF.

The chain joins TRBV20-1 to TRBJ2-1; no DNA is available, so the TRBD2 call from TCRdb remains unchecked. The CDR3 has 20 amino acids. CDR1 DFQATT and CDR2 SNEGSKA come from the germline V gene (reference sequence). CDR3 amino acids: CSARDKSGLAGLMIRNEQFF.

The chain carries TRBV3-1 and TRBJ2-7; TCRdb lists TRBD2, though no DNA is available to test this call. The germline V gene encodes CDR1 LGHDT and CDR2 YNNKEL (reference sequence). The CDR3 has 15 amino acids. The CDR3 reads CASSPGLADYYEQYF.

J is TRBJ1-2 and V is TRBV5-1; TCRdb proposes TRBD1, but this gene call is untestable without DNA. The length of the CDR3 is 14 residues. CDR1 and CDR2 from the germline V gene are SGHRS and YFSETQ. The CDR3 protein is CASSTDSTNYGYTF. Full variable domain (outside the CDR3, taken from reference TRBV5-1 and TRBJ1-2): KAGVTQTPRYLIKTRGQQVTLSCSPISGHRSVSWYQQTPGQGLQFLFEYFSETQRNKGNFPGRFSGRQFSNSRSEMNVSTLELGDSALYLCASSTDSTNYGYTFGSGTRLTVV.